The clone carrying this T cell receptor beta chain came up many times. As yet, its antigen is unknown. This entry comes from a study of T-cell memory formation after mild COVID-19. Study results and caveats: That cross-reactive memory joined was suggested by some responding clones appearing in pre-infection memory. CD4+ bias marked clones expanding day 15 to 37, unlike balanced contracting clones. Largely, contracting CD4+ clones fell within CM and EM, and contracting CD8+ clones within EMRA.

TCR alpha and TCR beta cDNA libraries carrying sample barcodes and UMIs came from 5'RACE with constant-segment primers. Via MiXCR, TCRdb re-called the 5' RACE reads, giving one row per CDR3 protein. The sample contains hundreds of thousands of distinct CDR3 sequences, roughly an eighth of which appear only once. There are 14 residues in the CDR3. Trimming took off 5 bases at V and 4 bases at J, with 13 bases between the two ends. Germline lookup yields CDR1 SGHVS and CDR2 FNYEAQ. This receptor was identified in a man aged 18-30 years who had mild COVID-19 (a few samples of this study predate the infection). Cell type and time point are not known. Material: PBMCs or a T cell subset sorted from them (not recorded which). The chain combines TRBV7-6 with TRBJ2-3; the D gene is possibly TRBD2 (5 bases). The CDR3 loop reads CASSIRRGADTQYF. The DNA of the CDR3 is TGTGCCAGCAGCATAAGACGGGGTGCAGATACGCAGTATTTT.